This T cell receptor (beta chain) emerged from a study of T cells in Graves' hyperthyroidism and ophthalmopathy. There were TCR beta CDR3 regions amplified from RNA transcripts. Researchers ran a first-round RT-PCR on the TCR CDR3 using the HTBI primer set. From the multiplex PCR reads, TCRdb called clonotypes with MiXCR, one entry per CDR3 protein. The table records a few hundred thousand distinct CDR3 sequences, about 45% of them present only once. The germline V gene encodes CDR1 KGHDR and CDR2 SFDVKD. The CDR3 runs 14 residues. Trimming at V came to 3 bases and at J to 6 bases, leaving 5 bases not matched to a gene. This clonotype appeared many times. Diagnosis of hyperthyroidism was new in patients aged 18 to 65, and its duration was under 2 months. Uncontrolled infection, other autoimmune disease, pregnancy or lactation barred patients from enrollment.

Sequences were obtained from peripheral blood or thyroid tissue (not recorded which). This chain joins TRBV24-1 and TRBJ1-2, with 8 bases matching TRBD1. The clonotype was recovered from a woman under 30 with Graves' hyperthyroidism. CDR3 nucleotide sequence: TGTGCCACCAGTGATAGCAGGGGGCCGAATGGCTACACCTTC. Its translation: CATSDSRGPNGYTF.